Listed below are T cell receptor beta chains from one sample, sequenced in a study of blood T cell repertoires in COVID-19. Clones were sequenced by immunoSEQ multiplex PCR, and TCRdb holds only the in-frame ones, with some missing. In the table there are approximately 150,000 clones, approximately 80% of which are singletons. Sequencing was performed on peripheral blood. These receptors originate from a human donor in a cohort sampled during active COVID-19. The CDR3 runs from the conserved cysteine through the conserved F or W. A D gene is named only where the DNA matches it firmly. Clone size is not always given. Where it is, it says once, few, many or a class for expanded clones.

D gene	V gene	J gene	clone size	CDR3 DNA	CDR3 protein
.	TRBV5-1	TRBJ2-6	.	TGCGCCAGCAGCTTGGGACACCGCTCTGGGGCCAACGTCCTGACTTTC	CASSLGHRSGANVLTF
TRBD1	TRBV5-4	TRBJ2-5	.	TGTGCCAGCAGCTTGGGGGGGACAGGGGTAGAGACCCAGTACTTC	CASSLGGTGVETQYF
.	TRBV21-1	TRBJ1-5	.	TGTGCCAGCAGCAGCCCGGGACAGAGCAATCAGCCCCAGCATTTT	CASSSPGQSNQPQHF
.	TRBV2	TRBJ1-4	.	TGTGCCAGCAGCCCGCAGTCGTGGGAAAAACTGTTTTTT	CASSPQSWEKLFF
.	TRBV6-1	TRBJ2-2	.	TGTGCCAGCAGTGAAACGACAGGGAACACCGGGGAGCTGTTTTTT	CASSETTGNTGELFF
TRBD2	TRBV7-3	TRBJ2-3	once	TGTGCCAGCAGCTCTCGACTAGCGGGGGCCGGAGACGATACGCAGTATTTT	CASSSRLAGAGDDTQYF
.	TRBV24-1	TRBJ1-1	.	TGTGCCACCAGTGATCTACGACAGACTAGGATGAACACTGAAGCTTTCTTT	CATSDLRQTRMNTEAFF
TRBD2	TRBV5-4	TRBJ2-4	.	TGTGCCTACAAACCCGGACTAGCGGAAAACATTCAGTACTTC	CAYKPGLAENIQYF
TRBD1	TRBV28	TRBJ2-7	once	TGTGCCAGCAGTTTACAGGGACAGGGGCGTGAGCAGTACTTC	CASSLQGQGREQYF
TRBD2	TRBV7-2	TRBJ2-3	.	TGTGCCAGCAGCCCGAGACTAGCGGGAAGCACAGATACGCAGTATTTT	CASSPRLAGSTDTQYF
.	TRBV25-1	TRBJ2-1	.	TGTGCCAGCAGTGAATATTCTAGCAGGAACAATGAGCAGTTCTTC	CASSEYSSRNNEQFF
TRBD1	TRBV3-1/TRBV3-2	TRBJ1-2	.	TGTGCCAGCAGCCAAACAGGGGGTAATGGCTACACCTTC	CASSQTGGNGYTF
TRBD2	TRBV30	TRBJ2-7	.	TGTGCCTGCCCAACTCGGGGGGGCTCCTACGAGCAGTACTTC	CACPTRGGSYEQYF
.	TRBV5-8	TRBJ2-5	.	TGTGCCAGCAGCGACCCAGGGGAGACCCAGTACTTC	CASSDPGETQYF
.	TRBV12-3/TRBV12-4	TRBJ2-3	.	TGTGCCAGCAGTTTACAGGGCGGAGATACGCAGTATTTT	CASSLQGGDTQYF
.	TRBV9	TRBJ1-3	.	TGTGCCAGCAGCAGGACAGCCGAAGGGGGAAACACCATATATTTT	CASSRTAEGGNTIYF
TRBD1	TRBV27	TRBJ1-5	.	TGTGCCAGCAGTTTAACGACAGGGGGCAATCAGCCCCAGCATTTT	CASSLTTGGNQPQHF
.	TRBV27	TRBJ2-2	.	TGTGCCAGCAGTTTAGGGGGCCCCGGGGAGCTGTTTTTT	CASSLGGPGELFF
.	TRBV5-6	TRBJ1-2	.	TGTGCCAGCAGCTATCGGGGGGGTAACTATGGCTACACCTTC	CASSYRGGNYGYTF
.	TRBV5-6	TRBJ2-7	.	TGTGCCAGCAGCTTGGTCTCCGGGGGAGCCTACGAGCAGTACTTC	CASSLVSGGAYEQYF
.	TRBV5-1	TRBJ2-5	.	TGCGCCAGCGGAGGGCGAATTCAAGAGACCCAGTACTTC	CASGGRIQETQYF
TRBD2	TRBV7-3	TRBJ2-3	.	TGTGCCAGCAGCGCCAGCTTAGCGGGCCCCCCAGATACGCAGTATTTT	CASSASLAGPPDTQYF
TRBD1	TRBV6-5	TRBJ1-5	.	TGTGCCAGCAGAGACGGACAGGGGGCAACTCAGCCCCAGCATTTT	CASRDGQGATQPQHF
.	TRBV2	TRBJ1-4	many	TGTGCCAGCAGTGAAGGGGGGCCCTGGGCAACTAATGAAAAACTGTTTTTT	CASSEGGPWATNEKLFF
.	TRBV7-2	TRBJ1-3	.	TGTGCCAGCAGCTTAGACAGTTACTCTGGAAACACCATATATTTT	CASSLDSYSGNTIYF
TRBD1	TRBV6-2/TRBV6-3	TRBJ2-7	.	TGTGCCAGCAGCGACAGGGTACCCTACGAGCAGTACTTC	CASSDRVPYEQYF